This T cell receptor (beta chain) was sequenced during a study of CD4+ T cells in melanoma. Assay: immunoSEQ multiplex PCR; the TCRdb copy retains only in-frame clones and omits some. The sample has about 110,000 clones; about nine tenths are singletons. On this clone: Its antigen is as yet unknown.

General study findings and limits: Diverse differentiation states were reported for melanoma neoantigen-specific CD4+ T cells. A reported correlation linked neoantigen-specific CD4+ T cells to CD8+, macrophage and B cell function.

The CDR3 consists of 14 residues. CDR1 and CDR2 from the germline V gene are KGHSH and LQKENI. With 3 bases clipped from V and 7 bases from J, the junction kept 5 bases outside the gene matches. The TCR sequence derives from a human donor with melanoma. Sequencing used peripheral blood. The chain couples TRBV18 to TRBJ2-7; 11 bases are a match to TRBD2. CDR3 region: CASSPSGRAEEQYF. CDR3 DNA sequence: TGTGCCAGCTCACCTAGCGGGAGGGCCGAGGAGCAGTACTTC.